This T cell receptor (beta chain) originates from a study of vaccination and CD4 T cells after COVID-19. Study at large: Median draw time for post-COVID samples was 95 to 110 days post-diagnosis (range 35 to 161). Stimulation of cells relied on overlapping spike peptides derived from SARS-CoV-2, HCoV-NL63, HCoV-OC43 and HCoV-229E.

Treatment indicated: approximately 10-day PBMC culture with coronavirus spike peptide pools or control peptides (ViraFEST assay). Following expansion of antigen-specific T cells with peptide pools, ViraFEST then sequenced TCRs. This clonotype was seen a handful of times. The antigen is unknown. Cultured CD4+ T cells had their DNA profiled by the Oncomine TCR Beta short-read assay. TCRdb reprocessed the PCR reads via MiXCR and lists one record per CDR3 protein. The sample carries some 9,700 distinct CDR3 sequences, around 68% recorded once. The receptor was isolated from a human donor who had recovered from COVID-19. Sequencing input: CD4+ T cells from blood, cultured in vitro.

CDR3 nucleotides: TGTGCCAGCACGCCGACCTCTGGGGCCAACGTCCTGACTTTC. As protein: CASTPTSGANVLTF. J is TRBJ2-6 and V is TRBV6-1; D uncertain. This CDR3 spans 14 amino acids. Trimming took off 7 bases at V and 0 bases at J, with 7 bases between the two ends. Germline CDR1 and CDR2: MNHNS and SASEGT.